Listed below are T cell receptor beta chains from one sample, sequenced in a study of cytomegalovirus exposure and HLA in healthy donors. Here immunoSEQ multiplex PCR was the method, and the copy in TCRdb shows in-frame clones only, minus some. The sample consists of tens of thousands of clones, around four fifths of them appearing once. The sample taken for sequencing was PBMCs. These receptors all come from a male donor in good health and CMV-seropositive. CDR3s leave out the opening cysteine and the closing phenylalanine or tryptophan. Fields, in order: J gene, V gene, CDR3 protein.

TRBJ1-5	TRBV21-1	ASSKDPGNQPQH
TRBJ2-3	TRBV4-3	ASSQEPQGSSTDTQY
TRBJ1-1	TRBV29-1	SVASGGLNTEAF
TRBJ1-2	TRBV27	ASSTGQGGYT
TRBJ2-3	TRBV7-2	ASSLSGGGRTDTQY
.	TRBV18	ASSHRPGLDEQY
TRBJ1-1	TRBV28	ASSLLGGRTEAF
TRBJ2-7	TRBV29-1	SVEPGNSYEQY
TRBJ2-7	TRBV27	ASSPRVGQGDLSLFSYEQY
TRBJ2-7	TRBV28	ASRSGTGGAAYEQY
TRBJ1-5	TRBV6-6	ASSYGTGGKGQPQH
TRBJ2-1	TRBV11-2	ASSTPGQGTYNEQF